The clone carrying this T cell receptor beta chain was observed a handful of times. This specimen comes from a study of T cells in Graves' hyperthyroidism and ophthalmopathy. Uncontrolled infection, other autoimmune disease, pregnancy or lactation barred patients from enrollment. Drawn at first hyperthyroidism diagnosis, the blood sample preceded any ophthalmopathy symptoms. Template material for amplifying TCR beta CDR3 regions consisted of RNA transcripts. Initially, a first-round RT-PCR of the TCR CDR3 employed the HTBI primer set. TCRdb ran MiXCR on the multiplex PCR reads and lists one entry per CDR3 protein. The sample consists of nearly 600,000 distinct CDR3 sequences, about 15% of them appearing once. Sequencing was performed on blood. This sequence originates from a woman aged 30 to 39 with Graves' hyperthyroidism that later progressed to Graves' ophthalmopathy.

The CDR3 region is CSASPGSNTGELFF. CDR3 DNA sequence: TGCAGTGCTAGCCCCGGGTCGAACACCGGGGAGCTGTTTTTT. The gene calls are TRBV20-1 and TRBJ2-2; D is unclear. V was pared by 3 bases and J by 0 bases, with 8 bases between. The CDR3 consists of 14 residues. CDR1 DFQATT and CDR2 SNEGSKA come from the germline V gene (reference sequence).